The rows below give T cell receptor beta chains drawn from one sample of a study of T-cell memory formation after mild COVID-19. Each CDR3 protein is one row after TCRdb ran MiXCR on the 5' RACE reads. The repertoire holds approximately 200,000 distinct CDR3 sequences, with more than 15% as singletons. The sequenced sample was PBMCs or a T cell subset sorted from them (not recorded which). Receptors were obtained from an adult woman who had mild COVID-19 (a few samples of this study predate the infection). Cell type and time point are not known. CDR3s include the opening cysteine and the closing phenylalanine or tryptophan. Fields, in order: clone size, D gene, V gene, J gene, CDR3 DNA, CDR3 protein. The D gene is left open where the match is weak. Clone size is not always given. Where it is, it says once, few, many or a class for expanded clones.

>.|.|TRBV12-3/TRBV12-4|TRBJ2-7
TGTGCCAGCAACCCGACGGGACGGAGAACCTACGAGCAGTACTTC
CASNPTGRRTYEQYF
>few|.|TRBV7-2|TRBJ2-7
TGTGCCAGCAGCCGTTTAGAGTCCGAGCAGTACTTC
CASSRLESEQYF
>.|TRBD2|TRBV7-2|TRBJ2-7
TGTGCCAGCAGCTTGGGGGGGTCCGAGCAGTACTTC
CASSLGGSEQYF
>few|.|TRBV4-2|TRBJ2-5
TGTGCCAGCAGCCCCGGCGGAGAAGAGACCCAGTACTTC
CASSPGGEETQYF
>.|TRBD2|TRBV7-2|TRBJ2-3
TGTGCCAGCAGCTTAGACCGATGGACCTGGACTAGCGGATCCACAGATACGCAGTATTTT
CASSLDRWTWTSGSTDTQYF
>many|.|TRBV5-1|TRBJ2-3
TGTGCCAGCAGCCGGGACAACACAGATACGCAGTATTTT
CASSRDNTDTQYF
>few|.|TRBV5-1|TRBJ1-1
TGCGCCAGCAGCTTGGAGGGACCCAGAAACACTGAAGCTTTCTTT
CASSLEGPRNTEAFF
>few|TRBD1|TRBV12-3/TRBV12-4|TRBJ1-5
TGTGCCAGCAGTCCAACAGGGGGCGTTCAGCCCCAGCATTTT
CASSPTGGVQPQHF
>few|.|TRBV5-6|TRBJ1-2
TGTGCCAGCGGCCTTTGGGAGGCTAACTATGGCTACACCTTC
CASGLWEANYGYTF
>.|.|TRBV5-1|TRBJ1-6
TGCGCCAGCAGCTTGAATGGCCAGTATAATTCACCCCTCCACTTT
CASSLNGQYNSPLHF
>.|.|TRBV5-1|TRBJ2-3
TGCGCCAGCAGCGGGACTGGACTTATTCTTTCTAGCACAGATACGCAGTATTTT
CASSGTGLILSSTDTQYF
>few|.|TRBV20-1|TRBJ2-3
TGCACGTGTCTAAGGGATAGCACAGATACGCAGTATTTT
CTCLRDSTDTQYF
>many|.|TRBV29-1|TRBJ2-5
TGCAGCGTTGAAGATTGGGGGTACCAAGAGACCCAGTACTTC
CSVEDWGYQETQYF
>.|TRBD2|TRBV29-1|TRBJ2-1
TGCAGCGGGAGGAGCGGGAGCTCCTACAATGAGCAGTTCTTC
CSGRSGSSYNEQFF
>.|TRBD1|TRBV5-1|TRBJ2-5
TGCGCCAGCAGCCGCGTCGGGACAGGGTTGCAAGAGACCCAGTACTTC
CASSRVGTGLQETQYF
>few|.|TRBV6-5|TRBJ1-2
TGTGCCAGCAGTGACAATCGGGGCTACACCTTC
CASSDNRGYTF
>few|TRBD1|TRBV12-3/TRBV12-4|TRBJ1-5
TGTGCCAGCAGCGGACAGGACGGACTGCCCCAGCATTTT
CASSGQDGLPQHF
>.|.|TRBV2|TRBJ2-3
TGTGCCAGCAGCGGGGGACGAAAAACAGATACGCAGTATTTT
CASSGGRKTDTQYF
>many|TRBD1|TRBV4-2|TRBJ2-1
TGTGCCAGCAGCCAGGGGGACAGATATCACAATGAGCAGTTCTTC
CASSQGDRYHNEQFF
>.|.|TRBV12-3/TRBV12-4|TRBJ1-2
TGTGCCAGCAGTCCCCTCGGGGGCAGGGGATTAGGTGGCTACACCTTC
CASSPLGGRGLGGYTF
>few|.|TRBV5-5|TRBJ1-6
TGTGCCAGCAGCCCCAGGGTGATCAATTCACCCCTCCACTTT
CASSPRVINSPLHF
>.|.|TRBV20-1|TRBJ1-6
TGCAGAGCTAGAAACACCGGGGCTTCACCCCTCCACTTT
CRARNTGASPLHF
>few|.|TRBV19|TRBJ2-7
TGTGCCAGCGCAATTGGGTTCACCTACGAGCAGTACTTC
CASAIGFTYEQYF
>few|TRBD1|TRBV9|TRBJ1-2
TGTGCCACCCCTACAGGGGTGGTGATCAGGCTTCTCACCTTC
CATPTGVVIRLLTF
>.|.|TRBV28|TRBJ1-1
TGTGCCAGCAGTCTTACAATGGATCCTGAAGCTTTCTTT
CASSLTMDPEAFF